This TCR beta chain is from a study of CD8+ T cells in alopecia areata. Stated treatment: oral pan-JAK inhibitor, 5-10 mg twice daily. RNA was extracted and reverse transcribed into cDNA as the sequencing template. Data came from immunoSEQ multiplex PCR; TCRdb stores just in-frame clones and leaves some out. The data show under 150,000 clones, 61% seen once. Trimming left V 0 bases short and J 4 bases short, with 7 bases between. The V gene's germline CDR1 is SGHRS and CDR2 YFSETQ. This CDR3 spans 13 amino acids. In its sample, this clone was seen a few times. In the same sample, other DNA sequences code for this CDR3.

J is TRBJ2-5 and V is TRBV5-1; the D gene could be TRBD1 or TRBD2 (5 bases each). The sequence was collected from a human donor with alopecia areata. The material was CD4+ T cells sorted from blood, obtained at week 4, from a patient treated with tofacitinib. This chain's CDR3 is CASSLEGRETQYF. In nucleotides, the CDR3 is TGCGCCAGCAGCTTGGAGGGGAGAGAGACCCAGTACTTC.